This T cell receptor (beta chain) was observed in a study of radiotherapy plus CTLA-4 blockade in lung cancer. This clone occurred once. The target antigen is unknown. Here immunoSEQ multiplex PCR was the method, and the copy in TCRdb shows in-frame clones only, minus some. The table has 45,000 to 55,000 clones, roughly 76% seen once. Study results and caveats: There was expansion of tumor-derived TCR clones in blood after radiotherapy plus ipilimumab. Strongest reported response predictors: early blood clone changes and post-radiation interferon-beta.

The input for sequencing was peripheral blood, taken from a patient treated with radiotherapy plus ipilimumab. The clonotype comes from a human donor with non-small cell lung cancer who had stable disease on radiotherapy plus ipilimumab.

The CDR3 sequence is CASSISRVGWTGAYEQYF. The DNA of the CDR3 is TGTGCCAGCAGTATCTCAAGGGTCGGGTGGACAGGGGCCTACGAGCAGTACTTC. The chain has TRBV28 and TRBJ2-7; 9 positions agree with TRBD1. The CDR3 sequence is 18 residues long. V was pared by 5 bases and J by 2 bases, with 16 bases of the junction left unmatched. CDR1 is MDHEN, CDR2 SYDVKM, per germline.